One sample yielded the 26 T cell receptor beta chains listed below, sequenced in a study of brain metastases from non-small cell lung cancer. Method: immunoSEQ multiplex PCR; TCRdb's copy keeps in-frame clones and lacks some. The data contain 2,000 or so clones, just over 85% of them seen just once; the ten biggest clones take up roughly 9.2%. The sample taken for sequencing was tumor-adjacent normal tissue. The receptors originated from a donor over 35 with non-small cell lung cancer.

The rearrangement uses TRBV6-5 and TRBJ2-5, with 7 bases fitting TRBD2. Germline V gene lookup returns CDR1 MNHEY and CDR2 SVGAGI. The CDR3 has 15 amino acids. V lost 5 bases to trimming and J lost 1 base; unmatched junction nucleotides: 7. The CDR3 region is CASSIAGRGQETQYF. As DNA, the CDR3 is TGTGCCAGCAGTATCGCGGGGAGGGGCCAAGAGACCCAGTACTTC.

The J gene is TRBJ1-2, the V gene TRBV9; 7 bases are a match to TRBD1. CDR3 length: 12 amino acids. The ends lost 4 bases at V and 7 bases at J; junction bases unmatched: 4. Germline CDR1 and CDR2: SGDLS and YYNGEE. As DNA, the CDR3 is TGTGCCAGCAGCACCACAGGGGTTGGCTACACCTTC. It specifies CASSTTGVGYTF.

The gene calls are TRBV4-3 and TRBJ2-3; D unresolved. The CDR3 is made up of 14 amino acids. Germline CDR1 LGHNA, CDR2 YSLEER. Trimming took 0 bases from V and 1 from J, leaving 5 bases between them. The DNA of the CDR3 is TGCGCCAGCAGCCAAGATTCTGGCACAGATACGCAGTATTTT. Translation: CASSQDSGTDTQYF.

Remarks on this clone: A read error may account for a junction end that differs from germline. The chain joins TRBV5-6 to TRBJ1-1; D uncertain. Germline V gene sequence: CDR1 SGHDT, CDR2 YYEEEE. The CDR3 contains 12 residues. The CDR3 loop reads CVSSLSSFEAFF. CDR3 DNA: TGTGTCAGCAGCTTGTCCAGCTTTGAAGCTTTCTTT.

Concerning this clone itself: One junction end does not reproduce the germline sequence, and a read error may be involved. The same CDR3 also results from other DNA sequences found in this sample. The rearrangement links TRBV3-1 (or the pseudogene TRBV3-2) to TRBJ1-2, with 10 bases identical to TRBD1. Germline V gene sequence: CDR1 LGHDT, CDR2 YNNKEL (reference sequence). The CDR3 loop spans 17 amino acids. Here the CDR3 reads CASSQVLGQGDSGGYTF. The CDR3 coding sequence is TGTGCCAGCAGCCAAGTCCTAGGACAGGGGGACTCGGGCGGCTATACCTTC.

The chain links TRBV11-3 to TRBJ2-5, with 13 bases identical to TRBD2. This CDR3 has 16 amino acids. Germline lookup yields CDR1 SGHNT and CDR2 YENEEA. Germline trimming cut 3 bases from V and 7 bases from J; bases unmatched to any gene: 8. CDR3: CASSLGGLAGRTTQYF. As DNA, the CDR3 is TGTGCCAGCAGCTTGGGGGGACTAGCGGGGAGAACGACCCAGTACTTC.

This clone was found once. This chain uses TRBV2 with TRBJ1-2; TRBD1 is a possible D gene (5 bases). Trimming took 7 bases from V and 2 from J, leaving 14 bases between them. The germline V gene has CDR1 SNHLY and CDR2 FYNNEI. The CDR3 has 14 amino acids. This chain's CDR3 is CASTPGPLNYGYTF. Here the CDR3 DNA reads TGTGCCAGCACCCCAGGGCCTCTAAACTATGGCTACACCTTC. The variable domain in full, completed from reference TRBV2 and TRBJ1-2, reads EPEVTQTPSHQVTQMGQEVILRCVPISNHLYFYWYRQILGQKVEFLVSFYNNEISEKSEIFDDQFSVERPDGSNFTLKIRSTKLEDSAMYFCASTPGPLNYGYTFGSGTRLTVV.

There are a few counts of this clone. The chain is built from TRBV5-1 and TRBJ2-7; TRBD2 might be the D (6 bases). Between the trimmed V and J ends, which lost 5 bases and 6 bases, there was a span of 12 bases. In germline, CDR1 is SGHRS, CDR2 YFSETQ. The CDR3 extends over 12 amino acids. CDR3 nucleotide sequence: TGCGCCAGCAGGGAGGGGTCTTTCGAGCAGTACTTC. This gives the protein CASREGSFEQYF.

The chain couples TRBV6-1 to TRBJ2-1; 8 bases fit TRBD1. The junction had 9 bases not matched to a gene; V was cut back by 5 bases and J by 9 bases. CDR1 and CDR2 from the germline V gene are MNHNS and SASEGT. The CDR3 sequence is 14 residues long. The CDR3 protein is CASSPRQGRAEQFF. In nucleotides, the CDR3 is TGTGCCAGCAGTCCCAGACAGGGGCGTGCTGAGCAGTTCTTC.

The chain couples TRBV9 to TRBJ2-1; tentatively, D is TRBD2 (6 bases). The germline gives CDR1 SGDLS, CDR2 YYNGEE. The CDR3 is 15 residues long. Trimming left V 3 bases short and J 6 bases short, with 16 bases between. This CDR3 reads CASSATTGVLNEQFF. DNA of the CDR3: TGTGCCAGCAGCGCCACAACGGGGGTCCTCAATGAGCAGTTCTTC.

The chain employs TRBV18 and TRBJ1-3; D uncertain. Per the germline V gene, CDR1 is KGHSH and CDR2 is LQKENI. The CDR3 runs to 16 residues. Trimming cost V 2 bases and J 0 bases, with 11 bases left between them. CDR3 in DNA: TGTGCCAGCTCACCATCGCGGGCCGACTCTGGAAACACCATATATTTT. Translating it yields CASSPSRADSGNTIYF. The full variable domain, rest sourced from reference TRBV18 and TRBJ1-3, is NAGVMQNPRHLVRRRGQEARLRCSPMKGHSHVYWYRQLPEEGLKFMVYLQKENIIDESGMPKERFSAEFPKEGPSILRIQQVVRGDSAAYFCASSPSRADSGNTIYFGEGSWLTVV.

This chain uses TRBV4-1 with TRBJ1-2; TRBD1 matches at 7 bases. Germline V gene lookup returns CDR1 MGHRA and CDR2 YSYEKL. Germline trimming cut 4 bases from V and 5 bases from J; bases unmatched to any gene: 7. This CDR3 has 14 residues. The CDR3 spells CASSPRGQEYGYTF. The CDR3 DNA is TGCGCCAGCAGCCCTCGCGGACAGGAATATGGCTACACCTTC.

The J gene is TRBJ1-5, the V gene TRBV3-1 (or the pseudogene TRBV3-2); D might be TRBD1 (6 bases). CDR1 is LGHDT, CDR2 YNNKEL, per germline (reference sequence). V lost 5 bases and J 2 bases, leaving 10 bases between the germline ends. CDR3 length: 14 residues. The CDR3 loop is CASSSDSRNQPQHF. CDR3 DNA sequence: TGTGCCAGCAGCTCGGACAGCCGCAATCAGCCCCAGCATTTT.

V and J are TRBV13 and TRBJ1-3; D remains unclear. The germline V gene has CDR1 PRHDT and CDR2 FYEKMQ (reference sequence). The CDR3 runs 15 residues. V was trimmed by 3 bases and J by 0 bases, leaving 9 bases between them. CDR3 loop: CASSLRPSSGNTIYF. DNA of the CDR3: TGTGCCAGCAGCTTGCGCCCTAGCTCTGGAAACACCATATATTTT.

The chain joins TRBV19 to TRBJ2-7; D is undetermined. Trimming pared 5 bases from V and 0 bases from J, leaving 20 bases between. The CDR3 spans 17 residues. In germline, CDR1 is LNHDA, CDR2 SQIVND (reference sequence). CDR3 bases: TGTGCCAGTAGTGCTATTGGGCCGGGCGGAAGCTCCTACGAGCAGTACTTC. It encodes CASSAIGPGGSSYEQYF. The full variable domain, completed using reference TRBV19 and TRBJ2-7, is DGGITQSPKYLFRKEGQNVTLSCEQNLNHDAMYWYRQDPGQGLRLIYYSQIVNDFQKGDIAEGYSVSREKKESFPLTVTSAQKNPTAFYLCASSAIGPGGSSYEQYFGPGTRLTVT.

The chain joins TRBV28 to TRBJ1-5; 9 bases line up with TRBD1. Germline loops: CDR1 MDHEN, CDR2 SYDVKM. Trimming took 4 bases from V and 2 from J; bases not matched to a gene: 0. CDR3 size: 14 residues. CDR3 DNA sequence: TGTGCCAGCAGTTGGGACAGGGGCAATCAGCCCCAGCATTTT. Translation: CASSWDRGNQPQHF.

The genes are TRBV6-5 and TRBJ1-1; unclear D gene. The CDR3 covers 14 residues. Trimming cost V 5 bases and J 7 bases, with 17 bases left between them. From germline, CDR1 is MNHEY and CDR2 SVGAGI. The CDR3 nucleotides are TGTGCCAGCAGTCCCTCTTTTGGGCTGGATGAAGCTTTCTTT. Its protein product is CASSPSFGLDEAFF.

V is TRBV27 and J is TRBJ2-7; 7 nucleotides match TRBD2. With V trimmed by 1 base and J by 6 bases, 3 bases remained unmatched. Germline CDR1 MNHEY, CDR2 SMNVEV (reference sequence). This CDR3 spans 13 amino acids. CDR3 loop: CASSLYGGVEQYF. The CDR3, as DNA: TGTGCCAGCAGTTTATATGGGGGGGTCGAGCAGTACTTC.

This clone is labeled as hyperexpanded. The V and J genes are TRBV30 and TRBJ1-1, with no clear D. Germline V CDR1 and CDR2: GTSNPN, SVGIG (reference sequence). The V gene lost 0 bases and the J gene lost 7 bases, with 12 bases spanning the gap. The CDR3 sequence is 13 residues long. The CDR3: CAWSVVREDEAFF. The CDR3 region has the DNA TGTGCCTGGAGTGTTGTCAGAGAAGATGAAGCTTTCTTT.

This chain's CDR3 is CASSPPEDRGQFF. The CDR3 nucleotides read TGTGCCAGCTCACCACCGGAAGACAGGGGGCAGTTCTTC. This chain joins TRBV18 and TRBJ2-1, with 8 bases lining up with TRBD1. The J segment lost 12 bases and the V segment lost 0 bases, leaving 4 bases of the junction unmatched. Germline V gives CDR1 KGHSH, CDR2 LQKENI. The CDR3 extends over 13 amino acids.

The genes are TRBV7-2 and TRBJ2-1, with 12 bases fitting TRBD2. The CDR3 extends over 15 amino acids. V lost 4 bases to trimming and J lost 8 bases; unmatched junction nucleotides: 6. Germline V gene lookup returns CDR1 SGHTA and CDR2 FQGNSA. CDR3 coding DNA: TGTGCCAGCAGCTCCCTAGCGGGGGGGCTATATGAGCAGTTCTTC. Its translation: CASSSLAGGLYEQFF. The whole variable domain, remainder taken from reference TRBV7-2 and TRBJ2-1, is GAGVSQSPSNKVTEKGKDVELRCDPISGHTALYWYRQSLGQGLEFLIYFQGNSAPDKSGLPSDRFSAERTGGSVSTLTIQRTQQEDSAVYLCASSSLAGGLYEQFFGPGTRLTVL.

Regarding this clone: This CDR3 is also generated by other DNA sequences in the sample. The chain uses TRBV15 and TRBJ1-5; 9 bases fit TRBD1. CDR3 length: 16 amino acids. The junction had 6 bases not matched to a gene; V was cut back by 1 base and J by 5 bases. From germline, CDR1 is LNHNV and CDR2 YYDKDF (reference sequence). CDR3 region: CATSRGSGQGHQPQHF. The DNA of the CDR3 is TGTGCCACCAGCAGAGGATCGGGACAGGGCCATCAGCCCCAGCATTTT. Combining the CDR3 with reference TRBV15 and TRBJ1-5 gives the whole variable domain DAMVIQNPRYQVTQFGKPVTLSCSQTLNHNVMYWYQQKSSQAPKLLFHYYDKDFNNEADTPDNFQSRRPNTSFCFLDIRSPGLGDTAMYLCATSRGSGQGHQPQHFGDGTRLSIL.

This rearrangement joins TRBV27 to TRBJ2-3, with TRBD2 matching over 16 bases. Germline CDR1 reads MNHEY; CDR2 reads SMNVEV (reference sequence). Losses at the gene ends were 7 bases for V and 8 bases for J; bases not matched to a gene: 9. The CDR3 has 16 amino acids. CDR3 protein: CASNLGTSGGEGTQYF. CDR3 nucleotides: TGTGCCAGCAACCTTGGGACTAGCGGGGGGGAGGGTACGCAGTATTTT.

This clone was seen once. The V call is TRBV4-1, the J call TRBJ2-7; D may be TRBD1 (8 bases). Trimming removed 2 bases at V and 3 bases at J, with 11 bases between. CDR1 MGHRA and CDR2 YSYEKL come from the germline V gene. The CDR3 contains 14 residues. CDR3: CASSQTGGVYEQYF. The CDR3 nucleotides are TGCGCCAGCAGCCAAACAGGGGGGGTCTACGAGCAGTACTTC.

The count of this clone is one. Written as DNA, the CDR3 is TGCGCCAGCAGCCCCCGGGGGACAGGGGCATATGGCTACACCTTC. This translates into CASSPRGTGAYGYTF. This rearrangement joins TRBV5-1 to TRBJ1-2, with 10 bases matching TRBD1. The CDR3 contains 15 residues. CDR1 SGHRS and CDR2 YFSETQ come from the germline V gene. The V gene end was trimmed by 4 bases and the J gene end by 5 bases; junction bases not matched to a gene: 8. Full variable domain (missing parts from reference TRBV5-1 and TRBJ1-2): KAGVTQTPRYLIKTRGQQVTLSCSPISGHRSVSWYQQTPGQGLQFLFEYFSETQRNKGNFPGRFSGRQFSNSRSEMNVSTLELGDSALYLCASSPRGTGAYGYTFGSGTRLTVV.

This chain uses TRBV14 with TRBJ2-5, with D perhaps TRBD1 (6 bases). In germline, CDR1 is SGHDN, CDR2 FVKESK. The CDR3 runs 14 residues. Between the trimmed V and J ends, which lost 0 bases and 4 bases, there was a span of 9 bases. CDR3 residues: CASSQDSRGETQYF. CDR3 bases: TGTGCCAGCAGCCAAGACAGCAGGGGAGAGACCCAGTACTTC.